This note documents a single T cell receptor (beta chain) sequence. Its antigen is not yet known. Nothing much larger sits one base from this clone, and base qualities are not available. The sample is drawn from a study of CD8 T cells in Susac syndrome (dated by TCRdb to between 2018 and 2020). Some background on the complete study: Whether CD8+ T cell activation and differentiation in Susac syndrome was antigen driven was tested using repertoire sequencing.

High-throughput TCR beta sequencing profiled peripheral blood CD8+ and CD4+ T cells from healthy donors, Susac syndrome patients and multiple sclerosis patients. The multiple sclerosis controls were treatment-naive patients whose relapsing-remitting disease, either stable or active, fulfilled the revised McDonald criteria. Bulk CD8+ and CD4+ T cells were purified by magnetic negative isolation, whereas CD8+ TEMRA cells were enriched by FACS. Blood was drawn into EDTA tubes, processed within 24 hours, and PBMCs were isolated by density gradient centrifugation. PBMCs intended for TCR sequencing were cryopreserved in liquid nitrogen and were subsequently thawed in a 37 degrees C water bath. A purity of at least 90% was achieved for sorted or isolated CD4+, CD8+ and CD8+ TEMRA cells. RNA was extracted using the RNeasy kit, and roughly 0.5 to 1 microgram was reverse transcribed with random hexamers. The immunoSEQ multiplex PCR assay, which covers 54 Vbeta and 13 Jbeta segments, was used to amplify TCR beta CDR3 regions. PCR amplification bias was corrected using a synthetic template baseline for primer optimization and computational correction. Per the authors' processing: Reads were annotated to V, D and J genes according to IMGT and were analyzed with immunoSEQ Analyzer, with only productive sequences retained. Clonality was calculated as one minus the Shannon entropy normalized by log2 of the number of productive unique sequences. Public and private clones were assessed among the 100 most prevalent clones of each patient and control. Susac-specific clones were defined as absent from healthy and MS cohorts, around 1,000 published viral clones and other ImmuneACCESS disease sequences. Through fastp at Q25 and MiXCR, TCRdb rebuilt clones from the public reads, retaining in-frame beta chains. Records with the same CDR3 protein are collapsed into one entry carrying the most frequent genes and DNA. None of the V and J calls come from the authors' own analysis; TCRdb made them. The sample has approximately 230,000 distinct CDR3 sequences on record, approximately 92% of them singletons. The ten most abundant clones make up less than 0.075% of the sample.

What the research found in general, with its limitations: The study acknowledged that relatively few individuals were included in the TCR sequencing and HLA analysis.

Deletion took 0 bases off V and 7 bases off J, with a span of 15 bases between the germline ends. The CDR3 spans 16 residues, from the cysteine through the phenylalanine. CDR3 DNA is the only sequence kept; it has 48 bases, read in frame from the first base. The germline V gene supplies CDR1 MGHRA and CDR2 YSYEKL. Sequencing used CD4+ T cells from PBMCs. This TCR derives from a human donor with multiple sclerosis. Recombination linked TRBV4-1 to TRBJ2-2; no D gene is confidently identified. The sequence in DNA is TGCGCCAGCAGCCAAGACCGGTTTTCCCGAGGCGGGGAGCTGTTTTTT. It translates to CASSQDRFSRGGELFF.